Listed below are T cell receptor beta chains from one sample, sequenced in a study of T cells after yellow fever vaccination. TCRdb reprocessed the 5' RACE reads via MiXCR and lists one record per CDR3 protein. The sample includes under 350,000 distinct CDR3 sequences, approximately 4% seen only once; the top ten take approximately 25%. The sample in question was PBMCs, obtained 5 days after the yellow fever booster vaccination. Every receptor here comes from a man younger than 30 who received the YFV17D yellow fever vaccine. Both conserved end residues are part of each CDR3. The D gene is left open where the match is weak. Rows give clone size only sometimes, using once, few, many, or a class for an expanded clone.

D: TRBD2; J: TRBJ2-3; size: many; length: 17; V: TRBV7-3; CDR3: CASSSPRERGSTDTQYF; DNA: TGTGCCAGCAGCTCCCCCCGGGAGCGGGGTAGCACAGATACGCAGTATTTT
D: -; J: TRBJ2-1; size: few; length: 13; V: TRBV27; CDR3: CASKVSSYNEQFF; DNA: TGTGCCTCGAAGGTGAGCTCCTACAATGAGCAGTTCTTC
D: -; J: TRBJ1-1; size: -; length: 14; V: TRBV5-1; CDR3: CASSRSVRNTEAFF; DNA: TGCGCCAGCAGCCGGTCCGTAAGGAACACTGAAGCTTTCTTT
D: -; J: TRBJ1-1; size: many; length: 17; V: TRBV5-1; CDR3: CASSLWARGSRNTEAFF; DNA: TGCGCCAGCAGCTTGTGGGCCAGGGGAAGTCGGAACACTGAAGCTTTCTTT
D: -; J: TRBJ1-6; size: -; length: 15; V: TRBV20-1; CDR3: CSARTEGGLGSPLHF; DNA: TGCAGTGCTAGAACCGAGGGGGGTCTGGGTTCACCCCTCCACTTT
D: TRBD1; J: TRBJ2-2; size: many; length: 16; V: TRBV12-3/TRBV12-4; CDR3: CASSLPGTGVRGELFF; DNA: TGTGCCAGCAGTTTACCCGGGACAGGGGTCCGTGGGGAGCTGTTTTTT
D: -; J: TRBJ2-1; size: many; length: 12; V: TRBV7-3; CDR3: CASSLQSREQFF; DNA: TGTGCCAGCAGCTTACAATCGCGTGAGCAGTTCTTC
D: TRBD2; J: TRBJ2-3; size: few; length: 14; V: TRBV20-1; CDR3: CSASLAGAQDTQYF; DNA: TGCAGTGCTAGCCTAGCGGGGGCCCAAGATACGCAGTATTTT
D: TRBD2; J: TRBJ2-1; size: few; length: 16; V: TRBV27; CDR3: CASRGGTSGNYNEQFF; DNA: TGTGCCAGCAGGGGGGGCACTAGCGGGAATTACAATGAGCAGTTCTTC
D: TRBD1; J: TRBJ2-3; size: many; length: 17; V: TRBV4-1; CDR3: CASSQDNRDRLTDTQYF; DNA: TGCGCCAGCAGCCAAGATAATCGGGACAGACTCACAGATACGCAGTATTTT
D: TRBD1; J: TRBJ2-3; size: -; length: 15; V: TRBV6-2/TRBV6-3; CDR3: CASTTGQGGTDTQYF; DNA: TGTGCCAGCACCACCGGACAGGGTGGCACAGATACGCAGTATTTT
D: TRBD2; J: TRBJ2-1; size: few; length: 15; V: TRBV7-9; CDR3: CASSLRLAGVNEQFF; DNA: TGTGCCAGCAGCTTGAGGCTAGCGGGGGTCAATGAGCAGTTCTTC
D: -; J: TRBJ2-3; size: -; length: 15; V: TRBV5-1; CDR3: CASSLNTASTDTQYF; DNA: TGCGCCAGCAGCTTGAACACAGCTAGCACAGATACGCAGTATTTT
D: -; J: TRBJ1-6; size: many; length: 11; V: TRBV3-1; CDR3: CASRGNSPLHF; DNA: TGTGCCAGCAGGGGGAATTCACCCCTCCACTTT
D: -; J: TRBJ2-7; size: -; length: 18; V: TRBV14; CDR3: CASSQDGVGGLHMDEQYF; DNA: TGTGCCAGCAGCCAAGATGGGGTAGGGGGACTCCACATGGACGAGCAGTACTTC
D: -; J: TRBJ2-7; size: -; length: 13; V: TRBV4-3; CDR3: CASSQVPSYEQYF; DNA: TGCGCCAGCAGCCAAGTCCCTTCCTACGAGCAGTACTTC
D: -; J: TRBJ2-5; size: few; length: 13; V: TRBV7-3; CDR3: CASSPPPRETQYF; DNA: TGTGCCAGCAGCCCCCCCCCCCGAGAGACCCAGTACTTC
D: TRBD2; J: TRBJ2-5; size: -; length: 15; V: TRBV10-3; CDR3: CAIRGDSGTSDIEYF; DNA: TGTGCCATCAGGGGCGACTCCGGGACTAGCGACATTGAGTACTTC
D: TRBD1; J: TRBJ1-5; size: many; length: 15; V: TRBV12-3/TRBV12-4; CDR3: CASSLRAQGGQPQHF; DNA: TGTGCCAGCAGCCTTAGGGCGCAGGGGGGTCAGCCCCAGCATTTT
D: -; J: TRBJ1-6; size: -; length: 14; V: TRBV7-8; CDR3: CASSSGVGYSPIHF; DNA: TGTGCCAGCAGCTCCGGGGTTGGGTATTCACCCATCCACTTT
D: -; J: TRBJ1-2; size: -; length: 12; V: TRBV6-2/TRBV6-3; CDR3: CASMKGIYGYTF; DNA: TGTGCCAGCATGAAAGGAATCTATGGCTACACCTTC
D: -; J: TRBJ1-6; size: -; length: 16; V: TRBV5-6; CDR3: CASSLGGGVLNSPLHF; DNA: TGTGCCAGCAGCTTGGGAGGAGGAGTGCTTAATTCACCCCTCCACTTT